One and the same sample provided the 24 T cell receptor beta chains below, sequenced in a study of tissue T cells after allogeneic stem cell transplantation. The time point is: mouse harvest day 14 after allogeneic transplant. Each mouse received 10^7 T-cell-depleted marrow cells plus 10^6 splenic CD5+ T cells by tail vein. TCRdb's table, derived via immunoSEQ multiplex PCR, lists solely in-frame clones and lacks some. The sample shows roughly 5,000 clones, 45% to 50% of them seen only once. The sample was gut tissue. The receptor set was obtained from a female BALB/c mouse given C57BL/6 T cells with graft-versus-host disease after an allogeneic hematopoietic cell transplant.

In regard to this clone: Gene and germline names: mouse. The CDR3 extends 1 residue past the end of the read, so its final part is completed from the germline J gene. This chain uses TRBV13-3 with TRBJ2-1, with D possibly being TRBD2 (7 bases). Trimming removed 4 bases from V and 7 bases from J, with 12 bases in between. Germline-derived CDR1 and CDR2 are NNHDY and SYVADS. This CDR3 has 13 residues. CDR3 DNA (partial): TGTGCCAGCAGTCGGGGGGCGTTGGCTGAGCAGTTC. Translating gives CASSRGALAEQF. The full CDR3 protein is CASSRGALAEQFF.

By its share, this clone is large. Gene names denote mouse genes. Read coverage stops 1 residue before the CDR3 terminus; the germline J gene supplies the remainder. The rearrangement links TRBV16 to TRBJ2-2; 9 positions match TRBD1. This CDR3 has 15 amino acids. Per germline, CDR1 SGHSA and CDR2 FRNQAP. V lost 5 bases to trimming and J lost 4 bases; unmatched junction nucleotides: 5. The CDR3 loop reads CASSLQGAGTGQLYF. The sequenced part of the CDR3 DNA is TGTGCAAGCAGCCTACAGGGGGCCGGCACCGGGCAGCTCTAC.

For this clone: Gene names are the mouse ones. The read ends 1 residue shy of where the CDR3 ends; the end is completed using the germline J gene. The V call is TRBV12-2, the J call TRBJ1-4; weak D call: TRBD1 (6 bases). V gave up 1 base and J gave up 3 bases, with 8 bases separating them. Germline V lookup: CDR1 SGHLS, CDR2 HYDKME. The CDR3 extends over 14 amino acids. The part of the CDR3 DNA that was read is TGTGCCAGCTCTCTAGGGGGGGCCAACGAAAGATTATTT. Protein: CASSLGGANERLF. The complete CDR3 reads CASSLGGANERLFF.

Of note for this clone: The gene symbols are mouse symbols. The read finishes 1 residue shy of the CDR3 end, and the germline J gene is used to complete it. This rearrangement joins TRBV13-3 to TRBJ2-4; weak D call: TRBD2 (6 bases). The CDR3 covers 14 residues. V lost 3 bases and J 0 bases, leaving 8 bases between the germline ends. Germline loops: CDR1 NNHDY, CDR2 SYVADS. CDR3 DNA, as far as it was read: TGTGCCAGCAGTGGAGACTGGAGTCAAAACACCTTGTAC. Protein: CASSGDWSQNTLY. The complete CDR3 protein is CASSGDWSQNTLYF.

This clone was detected only a few times. The genes and germline here are from mouse. The CDR3 here is CGAREGRVNTEVFF. CDR3 DNA, as far as it was read: TGTGGTGCTAGGGAGGGCAGGGTGAACACAGAAGTCTTC. The rearrangement joins TRBV20 to TRBJ1-1; perhaps TRBD1 as D (5 bases). The observed sequence ends 1 residue before the CDR3 terminus, with the missing tail filled in from the germline J gene. Germline-derived CDR1 and CDR2 are GFQATS and STVNSAI. Trimming left V 0 bases short and J 1 base short, with 9 bases between. The CDR3 contains 14 residues.

About this clone: Gene names are the mouse ones. The read finishes 1 residue shy of the CDR3 end, and the germline J gene is used to complete it. The gene calls are TRBV5 and TRBJ1-1; D not certain. Per germline, CDR1 LGHNA and CDR2 YNLKQL (reference sequence). The CDR3 loop spans 12 amino acids. The V gene lost 4 bases and the J gene lost 4 bases, with 7 bases spanning the gap. CDR3 bases read: TGTGCCAGCAGCCTCCGGGGCACAGAAGTCTTC. Translating it yields CASSLRGTEVF. The entire CDR3 protein is CASSLRGTEVFF.

This clone was seen a handful of times. Gene names denote mouse genes. Coverage ceases 1 residue before the CDR3 finishes, and the germline J gene fills in the end. V gene TRBV3 combines with J gene TRBJ1-4; D not resolved. Germline assignment: CDR1 SNHLY and CDR2 FYNGKV (reference sequence). The CDR3 is made up of 14 amino acids. Trimming took off 3 bases at V and 0 bases at J, with 5 bases between the two ends. This chain's CDR3 is CASSFRISNERLFF. The DNA read from the CDR3 is TGTGCCAGCAGCTTCAGAATTTCCAACGAAAGATTATTT.

About this clone itself: All gene names here are mouse names. CDR3 DNA (partial): TGTGCCAGCAGCCCCGGGACAGGGGGGAGTCAAAACACCTTGTAC. Protein: CASSPGTGGSQNTLY. The full CDR3 protein is CASSPGTGGSQNTLYF. The chain carries TRBV13-3 and TRBJ2-4; TRBD1 aligns across 11 bases. The read stops 1 residue short of the end of the CDR3; the missing end is completed from the germline J gene. The CDR3 totals 16 residues. CDR1 and CDR2 from the germline V gene are NNHDY and SYVADS. After removal of 5 bases from V and 0 bases from J, the junction contained 5 bases not matched to a gene.

Sample share makes this clone medium-sized. Genes here carry mouse names. From the germline J gene comes the end of the CDR3, since the read stops 1 residue before it. This chain joins TRBV3 and TRBJ2-7, with D possibly being TRBD1 (6 bases). This CDR3 comprises 12 residues. Trimming took 3 bases from V and 4 from J, leaving 7 bases between them. Germline-derived CDR1 and CDR2 are SNHLY and FYNGKV (reference sequence). CDR3: CASSFGQYEQYF. The sequenced part of the CDR3 DNA is TGTGCCAGCAGCTTCGGACAGTATGAACAGTAC.

Worth noting for this clone: Here the gene names and germline are mouse. The DNA read from the CDR3 is TGTGCTAGCAGTCCTCGACAGGGGAGGGCTGAGCAGTTC. Translating it yields CASSPRQGRAEQF. The complete CDR3 reads CASSPRQGRAEQFF. The chain uses TRBV29 and TRBJ2-1; 8 bases fit TRBD1. The CDR3 extends 1 residue past the end of the read, so its final part is completed from the germline J gene. The V and J ends lost 5 bases and 7 bases, in that order; junction bases with no gene match: 7. This CDR3 spans 14 amino acids. CDR1 is MSHET and CDR2 is SYDVDS in the germline V gene.

This clone has just a few counts. Each gene name is a mouse one. Incomplete CDR3 DNA: TGTGCCAGCAGTCACAGGGGAGACTCCGACTACACC. Residues: CASSHRGDSDYT. The full-length CDR3 reads as CASSHRGDSDYTF. J is TRBJ1-2 and V is TRBV26; TRBD1 aligns across 7 bases. The sequenced fragment ends 1 residue before the CDR3 boundary, so the rest is inferred from the germline J gene. This CDR3 contains 13 residues. Germline-derived CDR1 and CDR2 are KGHPV and FQNQEV (reference sequence). V was clipped by 4 bases and J by 3 bases; unmatched bases: 2.

Concerning this clone itself: Gene names and germline match the mouse. The sequenced part of the CDR3 DNA is TGTGCCAGCAGCCGGGACAACTATGCTGAGCAGTTC. This codes for CASSRDNYAEQF. The whole CDR3 protein reads CASSRDNYAEQFF. The gene calls are TRBV26 and TRBJ2-1; D assignment may be TRBD1 or TRBD2 (5 bases each). The read stops 1 residue short of the end of the CDR3; the missing end is completed from the germline J gene. Germline assignment: CDR1 KGHPV and CDR2 FQNQEV (reference sequence). With 6 bases removed from V and 1 base from J, the gap between germline ends came to 7 bases. CDR3 length: 13 amino acids.

Concerning this clone itself: All gene names here are mouse names. The read terminates 1 residue before the CDR3 end, so the remaining end is supplied by the germline J gene. This chain links TRBV12-2 with TRBJ2-1; D unresolved. In germline, CDR1 is SGHLS, CDR2 HYDKME. The CDR3 contains 12 residues. Trimming left V 0 bases short and J 6 bases short, with 5 bases between. The CDR3 region is CASSLPSAEQFF. CDR3 DNA (partial): TGTGCCAGCTCTCTCCCCAGTGCTGAGCAGTTC.

This clone was seen more than once but under ten times. Mouse names are used for the genes. The read falls 1 residue short of the CDR3 end, and the missing part is taken from the germline J gene. The rearrangement uses TRBV14 and TRBJ2-1; D is perhaps TRBD1 (6 bases). Germline assignment: CDR1 SGHDT and CDR2 FRDEAV. With 2 bases removed from V and 4 bases from J, the gap between germline ends came to 7 bases. CDR3 length: 13 residues. CDR3 in amino acids: CASSLGQYAEQFF. CDR3 bases read: TGTGCCAGCAGTTTGGGACAATATGCTGAGCAGTTC.

About this clone itself: The gene symbols are mouse symbols. Sequencing ends 1 residue short of the CDR3 end; the germline J gene provides the rest. The chain recombines TRBV12-2 with TRBJ2-5; D possibly corresponds to TRBD2 (6 bases). In germline, CDR1 is SGHLS, CDR2 HYDKME. Trimming stripped 1 base from V and 2 bases from J, with 9 bases between. The CDR3 has 14 amino acids. CDR3 bases read: TGTGCCAGCTCTCTTCGGGACTCCCAAGACACCCAGTAC. This encodes CASSLRDSQDTQY. The full CDR3 reads CASSLRDSQDTQYF.

A word on this clone: Germline and genes here are mouse. The read falls 1 residue short of the CDR3 end, and the missing part is taken from the germline J gene. The chain combines TRBV3 with TRBJ2-4; 10 bases are shared with TRBD2. The V gene's germline CDR1 is SNHLY and CDR2 FYNGKV (reference sequence). This CDR3 comprises 15 residues. The junction had 2 bases not matched to a gene; V was cut back by 3 bases and J by 2 bases. CDR3 sequence reads: CASSFGTGAQNTLYF. The part of the CDR3 DNA that was read is TGTGCCAGCAGCTTCGGGACTGGGGCTCAAAACACCTTGTAC. The complete variable domain, with remaining parts taken from reference TRBV3 and TRBJ2-4, reads GPKVLQIPSHQIIDMGQMVTLNCDPVSNHLYFYWYKQILGQQMEFLVNFYNGKVMEKSKLFKDQFSVERPDGSYFTLKIQPTALEDSAVYFCASSFGTGAQNTLYFGAGTRLSVL.

A note on this clone: The gene names given are mouse names. The read ends 1 residue before the CDR3 terminus; that terminus is restored from the germline J gene. The rearrangement uses TRBV12-2 and TRBJ2-7; no clear D gene. The V gene's germline CDR1 is SGHLS and CDR2 HYDKME. This CDR3 has 12 amino acids. Trimming removed 1 base from V and 2 bases from J, with 5 bases in between. The CDR3 spells CASSLHPYEQYF. Partial CDR3 DNA: TGTGCCAGCTCTCTGCATCCCTATGAACAGTAC.

This clone turned up a few times. The gene names here belong to mouse. The sequenced fragment ends 1 residue before the CDR3 boundary, so the rest is inferred from the germline J gene. The genes are TRBV26 and TRBJ2-3, with D uncertain. Trimming removed 5 bases from V and 3 bases from J, with 6 bases in between. The CDR3 sequence is 12 residues long. Germline CDR1 and CDR2: KGHPV and FQNQEV (reference sequence). CDR3 region: CASSSGAETLYF. CDR3 bases read: TGTGCCAGCAGTTCCGGGGCAGAAACGCTGTAT.

This clone is deemed medium-sized (0.01 to 0.1%). The listed genes are named as in mouse. The read terminates 1 residue before the CDR3 end, so the remaining end is supplied by the germline J gene. V gene TRBV30 combines with J gene TRBJ2-7; D is ambiguous. The CDR3 is made up of 13 amino acids. Germline assignment: CDR1 SQVVS and CDR2 ANEGSEA. The V end was cut by 1 base, the J end by 0 bases, with 7 bases between. Incomplete CDR3 DNA: TGTAGTTCTAGAGGAGGGAGCTCCTATGAACAGTAC. Translating gives CSSRGGSSYEQY. The CDR3 in full is CSSRGGSSYEQYF.

In this sample, this clone is large. Any gene name here is a mouse gene name. Sequencing ends 1 residue short of the CDR3 end; the germline J gene provides the rest. The gene calls are TRBV23 and TRBJ2-7; the table's D call TRBD1 went unverified against the DNA. The CDR3 extends over 14 amino acids. Germline assignment: CDR1 KGHTA and CDR2 FQNQQP. CDR3 DNA, as far as it was read: TGCTCCAGCAGTCAATCGGAACAGGGGTGGGAACAGTAC. Protein sequence: CSSSQSEQGWEQY. The entire CDR3 protein reads CSSSQSEQGWEQYF.

Only a few counts were recorded for this clone. These gene names are mouse names. Read data end 1 residue before the CDR3 end; the end is taken from the germline J gene. V usage is TRBV26 and J usage is TRBJ2-7, with TRBD2 matching 10 bases. The V gene's germline CDR1 is KGHPV and CDR2 FQNQEV (reference sequence). J was trimmed by 3 bases and V by 3 bases; bases with no gene match: 2. This CDR3 comprises 14 residues. Here the CDR3 reads CASSLRLGGYEQYF. The sequenced CDR3 bases are TGTGCCAGCAGTCTCCGACTGGGGGGCTATGAACAGTAC.

As for this clone: Genes and germline are mouse. The read ends 1 residue before the CDR3 terminus; that terminus is restored from the germline J gene. The V gene is TRBV5, the J gene TRBJ2-2, with 8 bases that match TRBD2. This CDR3 has 15 residues. With 1 base clipped from V and 6 bases from J, the junction kept 4 bases outside the gene matches. Germline-derived CDR1 and CDR2 are LGHNA and YNLKQL (reference sequence). CDR3 in amino acids: CASSQGAGGPGQLYF. CDR3 bases read: TGTGCCAGCAGCCAAGGGGCGGGGGGGCCCGGGCAGCTCTAC.

Notes on this clone: These gene names are mouse names. CDR3 DNA (partial): TGTGCCAGCAGTCTTGACTGGGTTTATGAACAGTAC. This encodes CASSLDWVYEQY. The CDR3, in full, reads CASSLDWVYEQYF. V and J are TRBV26 and TRBJ2-7, with 7 bases lining up with TRBD2. From the germline J gene comes the end of the CDR3, since the read stops 1 residue before it. Per the germline V gene, CDR1 is KGHPV and CDR2 is FQNQEV (reference sequence). The CDR3 runs to 13 residues. After removal of 3 bases from V and 4 bases from J, the junction contained 3 bases not matched to a gene.

About this clone: Gene and germline names: mouse. The read is 1 residue too short to cover the CDR3 end, so that end is filled in from the germline J gene. The rearrangement joins TRBV3 to TRBJ2-7; D is perhaps TRBD1 (5 bases). V was cut by 5 bases and J by 3 bases, with 8 bases left in between. The CDR3 runs to 12 residues. Germline CDR1 is SNHLY and CDR2 is FYNGKV (reference sequence). The CDR3 bases that were read are TGTGCCAGCAGCGTGACAGACTATGAACAGTAC. It yields the protein CASSVTDYEQY. The complete CDR3 sequence is CASSVTDYEQYF.